Sequencing of this T cell receptor (beta chain) was carried out in a study of blood T cells in healthy people across ages. General study results and limits: Across samples, TCR beta diversity tracked strongly with naive T cell percentage.

A note on this clonotype: Its antigen is currently unknown.

This CDR3 is 14 amino acids long. Germline CDR1 SGHRS, CDR2 YFSETQ. V gave up 0 bases and J gave up 7 bases, with 11 bases separating them. Combining a sample-barcoded 5' primer with a J-beta primer mix, a second PCR ran for 7 to 11 cycles. TCRdb re-called the 5' RACE reads through MiXCR, storing one row per CDR3 protein. The table has 1.5 million to 2 million distinct CDR3 sequences, just under 50% seen once; the top ten hold approximately 2.1%. The chain links TRBV5-1 to TRBJ2-1, with no clear D. This TCR derives from a woman aged 35 to 49 in good health. The source material was blood. CDR3 nucleotide sequence: TGCGCCAGCAGCTTGGGCCTCTTAGGGAATGAGCAGTTCTTC. Its translation is CASSLGLLGNEQFF.